This is a list of T cell receptor beta chains from one sample in a study of cytomegalovirus exposure and HLA in healthy donors. Sequenced by immunoSEQ multiplex PCR; TCRdb stores in-frame clones only, minus some. Of 90,000 to 150,000 clones listed, around 69% are singletons. Sequencing was done on a sample of PBMCs. These receptors all come from a woman aged 40 to 49 in good health and CMV-seropositive. Both conserved end residues are part of each CDR3. D genes are given only for firm matches. Only part of the rows carry a size: once, few, many, or a class if the clone is expanded.

v_call	j_call	d_call	clone_size	cdr3_aa	cdr3_nt
TRBV7-8	TRBJ1-1	TRBD1	-	CATGRGQVNTEAFF	TGTGCCACCGGGAGGGGGCAGGTGAACACTGAAGCTTTCTTT
TRBV10-3	TRBJ1-5	TRBD1	few	CAISPAPGQGNQPQHF	TGTGCCATCAGTCCTGCCCCGGGACAGGGAAATCAGCCCCAGCATTTT
TRBV6-5	TRBJ2-7	TRBD2	-	CASSTSGVSSYEQYF	TGTGCCAGCAGTACGAGCGGGGTTAGCTCCTACGAGCAGTACTTC
TRBV6-6	TRBJ1-1	-	-	CASSYLEKPGTEAFF	TGTGCCAGCAGTTATTTAGAGAAACCCGGTACTGAAGCTTTCTTT
TRBV29-1	TRBJ2-2	-	-	CSVGLQGANTGELFF	TGCAGCGTTGGATTACAGGGCGCGAACACCGGGGAGCTGTTTTTT
TRBV7-9	TRBJ1-1	TRBD1	-	CASSLGRGTGEAFF	TGTGCCAGCAGCTTAGGGAGGGGGACAGGAGAAGCTTTCTTT
TRBV30	TRBJ2-3	TRBD1	few	CAWSLKGQLSTDTQYF	TGTGCCTGGAGCCTAAAGGGACAGCTTAGCACAGATACGCAGTATTTT
TRBV11-1	TRBJ2-5	TRBD1	-	CASSSNRGETQYF	TGTGCCAGCAGCTCTAACAGGGGAGAGACCCAGTACTTC
TRBV7-2	TRBJ1-4	-	-	CASSQDGTGEKLFF	TGTGCCAGCAGCCAGGACGGAACGGGGGAAAAACTGTTTTTT
TRBV6-1	TRBJ1-1	-	-	CATGKRVDTEAFF	TGTGCCACCGGAAAGAGGGTGGACACTGAAGCTTTCTTT
TRBV6-5	TRBJ1-5	-	-	CASSYTVAGDQPQHF	TGTGCCAGCAGTTACACGGTGGCGGGGGATCAGCCCCAGCATTTT
TRBV9	TRBJ2-3	-	-	CASSGTGTDTQYF	TGTGCCAGCAGCGGTACTGGCACAGATACGCAGTATTTT
TRBV2	TRBJ2-3	TRBD2	-	CASERGTSGAAGTDTQYF	TGTGCCAGCGAGAGGGGGACTAGCGGGGCCGCTGGCACAGATACGCAGTATTTT
TRBV18	TRBJ1-2	TRBD1	few	CASSPTGAQINYGYTF	TGTGCCAGCTCACCGACAGGGGCTCAGATAAACTATGGCTACACCTTC
TRBV7-3	TRBJ2-1	-	-	CASSPPNFNEQFF	TGTGCCAGCAGCCCCCCAAATTTCAATGAGCAGTTCTTC
TRBV5-1	TRBJ1-1	-	-	CASSLTWGQSAEAFF	TGCGCCAGCAGCTTGACGTGGGGGCAGTCGGCTGAAGCTTTCTTT
TRBV29-1	TRBJ1-1	-	-	CSFRTALNTEAFF	TGCAGCTTTAGGACAGCCTTGAACACTGAAGCTTTCTTT
TRBV9	TRBJ2-3	-	-	CASSVEQGRTDTQYF	TGTGCCAGCAGCGTAGAGCAGGGTCGCACAGATACGCAGTATTTT
TRBV27	TRBJ2-5	-	-	CASSFNRQETQYF	TGTGCCAGCAGTTTTAACAGGCAAGAGACCCAGTACTTC
TRBV9	TRBJ1-3	TRBD1	-	CASSSSRDSPGNTIYF	TGTGCCAGCAGCTCCTCCCGGGACAGCCCTGGAAACACCATATATTTT
TRBV5-1	TRBJ1-2	TRBD1	-	CASSQTGQVRGYTF	TGCGCCAGCAGCCAAACGGGACAGGTTCGCGGCTACACCTTC
TRBV5-1	TRBJ2-7	TRBD1	-	CASRRDRETEQYF	TGCGCCAGCAGGCGGGACAGGGAAACCGAGCAGTACTTC
TRBV12-5	TRBJ2-7	TRBD2	-	CASGLGTSHEQYF	TGTGCTAGTGGTTTGGGGACTAGCCACGAGCAGTACTTC
TRBV18	TRBJ1-2	-	-	CASSPAGRNGYTF	TGTGCCAGCTCACCGGCAGGGCGGAATGGCTACACCTTC
TRBV19	TRBJ1-5	-	-	CASSIGTGGNQPQHF	TGTGCCAGTAGCATCGGGACGGGGGGAAATCAGCCCCAGCATTTT
TRBV9	TRBJ2-1	TRBD2	-	CASSVDGRMINEQFF	TGTGCCAGCAGCGTAGACGGGAGGATGATTAATGAGCAGTTCTTC
TRBV6-5	TRBJ1-5	-	few	CASRNREDQPQHF	TGTGCCAGTAGAAACAGAGAAGATCAGCCCCAGCATTTT
TRBV6-4	TRBJ2-1	-	-	CASSDSVADRYNEQFF	TGTGCCAGCAGTGACTCGGTAGCAGATAGGTACAATGAGCAGTTCTTC
TRBV5-1	TRBJ2-7	-	-	CASSLGGVLSYEQYF	TGCGCCAGCAGCTTGGGCGGGGTCCTCTCCTACGAGCAGTACTTC
TRBV5-1	TRBJ2-1	TRBD1	-	CASSTDRVVDEQFF	TGCGCCAGCAGCACGGACAGGGTAGTCGATGAGCAGTTCTTC
TRBV5-4	TRBJ2-3	-	-	CASSARQESTDTQYF	TGTGCCAGCAGCGCGAGACAGGAAAGCACAGATACGCAGTATTTT
TRBV10-3	TRBJ1-1	-	-	CAIKAGVTNTEAFF	TGTGCCATCAAGGCAGGGGTTACGAACACTGAAGCTTTCTTT
TRBV5-1	TRBJ2-7	TRBD1	-	CASSLAGTGVEQYF	TGCGCCAGCAGCTTGGCCGGGACAGGGGTCGAGCAGTACTTC
TRBV2	TRBJ2-5	-	-	CASSRGPETQYF	TGTGCCAGCAGTAGAGGGCCAGAGACCCAGTACTTC
TRBV5-1	TRBJ1-5	TRBD1	-	CASSLGTGGQPQHF	TGCGCCAGCAGCTTGGGGACAGGGGGCCAGCCCCAGCATTTT
TRBV5-1	TRBJ1-3	TRBD1	-	CASSSDRPLDTIYF	TGCGCCAGCAGCTCGGACAGGCCCCTCGACACCATATATTTT
TRBV4-3	TRBJ2-7	-	-	CASSHDRTSYEQYF	TGCGCCAGCAGCCATGACAGGACATCCTACGAGCAGTACTTC
TRBV6-5	TRBJ2-3	TRBD2	-	CASSQLAGGPDTQYF	TGTGCCAGCAGCCAACTAGCGGGGGGACCAGATACGCAGTATTTT
TRBV5-6	TRBJ1-2	-	-	CASSLSSLGTAINYGYTF	TGTGCCAGCAGCTTATCGTCGTTGGGGACTGCGATTAACTATGGCTACACCTTC
TRBV5-6	TRBJ2-3	-	once	CASSLTGTDTQYF	TGTGCCAGCAGCTTGACAGGCACAGATACGCAGTATTTT
TRBV4-2	TRBJ2-2	-	-	CASSQASGGRTGELFF	TGTGCCAGCAGCCAGGCCTCAGGGGGGCGGACCGGGGAGCTGTTTTTT
TRBV7-7	TRBJ2-1	-	-	CASSLDRGNNEQFF	TGTGCCAGCAGCTTAGATCGAGGGAATAATGAGCAGTTCTTC
TRBV4-3	TRBJ1-6	-	-	CASSQDLEGSSPLHF	TGCGCCAGCAGCCAAGATTTGGAGGGTAGCTCACCCCTCCACTTT
TRBV2	TRBJ1-2	-	-	CASTGVSYGYTF	TGTGCCAGCACCGGGGTCAGCTATGGCTACACCTTC
TRBV2	TRBJ1-4	-	-	CAITNTRGYGEKLFF	TGTGCCATTACTAACACCCGGGGGTATGGTGAAAAACTGTTTTTT
TRBV9	TRBJ1-2	-	-	CASSPRQIGDPNYGYTF	TGTGCCAGCAGCCCCCGTCAGATAGGGGATCCTAACTATGGCTACACCTTC
TRBV6-5	TRBJ1-2	TRBD1	-	CASSYPGGGPVGYTF	TGTGCCAGCAGTTACCCCGGAGGGGGCCCGGTTGGCTACACCTTC
TRBV6-6	TRBJ1-5	TRBD1	-	CASSYEPGQGFQPQHF	TGTGCCAGCAGTTACGAACCGGGACAGGGGTTCCAGCCCCAGCATTTT
TRBV7-2	TRBJ1-2	-	-	CASSTDQGTYGYTF	TGTGCCAGCAGCACCGACCAGGGGACCTATGGCTACACCTTC
TRBV5-4	TRBJ1-4	-	-	CASSFSSNEKLFF	TGTGCCAGCAGCTTCTCTTCTAATGAAAAACTGTTTTTT
TRBV25-1	TRBJ2-5	TRBD2	-	CASKGGEGGTQYF	TGTGCCAGCAAGGGAGGGGAGGGCGGGACCCAGTACTTC
TRBV9	TRBJ1-3	-	-	CASSVAPSSGNTIYF	TGTGCCAGCAGCGTAGCCCCGAGCTCTGGAAACACCATATATTTT
TRBV7-8	TRBJ1-6	-	once	CASSSRTEDSPLHF	TGTGCCAGCAGCTCGCGGACAGAGGATTCACCCCTCCACTTT
TRBV5-6	TRBJ1-1	TRBD1	few	CASSFLVTTGGPEAFF	TGTGCCAGCAGCTTTTTGGTCACGACAGGGGGCCCTGAAGCTTTCTTT